One sample yielded the 30 T cell receptor beta chains listed below, sequenced in a study of shared clonotypes between healthy human individuals. Repertoires were generated with immunoSEQ multiplex PCR, while TCRdb's copy carries only in-frame clones and drops some. The table lists about 2.4 million clones, roughly 92% of them singletons. Sample: naive CD4+ T cells sorted from blood. Subset reported: CD45RA+ positively selected. The source is a young man in good health.

The chain employs TRBV19 and TRBJ1-2, with D possibly matching TRBD1 (5 bases). The CDR3 runs 16 residues. CDR1 and CDR2 from the germline V gene are LNHDA and SQIVND (reference sequence). Trimming stripped 2 bases from V and 4 bases from J, with 17 bases between. The CDR3 reads CASSIIPQTGGYGYTF. CDR3 in DNA: TGTGCCAGTAGTATAATCCCCCAAACAGGTGGCTATGGCTACACCTTC. The full variable domain, rest sourced from reference TRBV19 and TRBJ1-2, is DGGITQSPKYLFRKEGQNVTLSCEQNLNHDAMYWYRQDPGQGLRLIYYSQIVNDFQKGDIAEGYSVSREKKESFPLTVTSAQKNPTAFYLCASSIIPQTGGYGYTFGSGTRLTVV.

This rearrangement joins TRBV4-1 to TRBJ2-3; no firm D call. The V end was cut by 8 bases, the J end by 1 base, with 16 bases between. The CDR3 is made up of 15 amino acids. The V gene's germline CDR1 is MGHRA and CDR2 YSYEKL. As DNA, the CDR3 is TGCGCCAGCCGACCGGTGGGTGTAGGCACAGATACGCAGTATTTT. Amino acids: CASRPVGVGTDTQYF.

J is TRBJ2-3 and V is TRBV10-3; D unresolved. The germline CDR1 and CDR2 sequences are ENHRY and SYGVKD. The V end lost 4 bases, the J end lost 5 bases, and 13 bases lay between the germline ends. The CDR3 extends over 14 amino acids. CDR3 coding DNA: TGTGCCATCAGTGGAATCGTGCTGGGAGATACGCAGTATTTT. Translated: CAISGIVLGDTQYF.

This clone was recorded only once. This chain links TRBV16 with TRBJ1-1; TRBD1 matches 10 bases. From germline, CDR1 is KGHSY and CDR2 FQNENV. V shed 0 bases, J shed 4 bases, and the junction held 8 bases outside the gene matches. This CDR3 is built from 17 residues. CDR3 residues: CASSQSRGTGVGTEAFF. The CDR3 DNA reads TGTGCCAGCAGCCAATCCAGGGGGACAGGGGTGGGCACTGAAGCTTTCTTT. The variable domain in full, with the rest retrieved from reference TRBV16 and TRBJ1-1, is GEEVAQTPKHLVRGEGQKAKLYCAPIKGHSYVFWYQQVLKNEFKFLISFQNENVFDETGMPKERFSAKCLPNSPCSLEIQATKLEDSAVYFCASSQSRGTGVGTEAFFGQGTRLTVV.

On this clone itself: The same CDR3 arises from other DNA sequences in this sample as well. The chain is built from TRBV28 and TRBJ1-4; D unresolved. V was trimmed by 5 bases and J by 0 bases, leaving 10 bases between them. CDR3 size: 15 residues. Germline CDR1 is MDHEN and CDR2 is SYDVKM. Written as DNA, the CDR3 is TGTGCCAGCAGTCCCCGCGGTGCAACTAATGAAAAACTGTTTTTT. Its translation is CASSPRGATNEKLFF. The variable domain in full, completed from reference TRBV28 and TRBJ1-4, reads DVKVTQSSRYLVKRTGEKVFLECVQDMDHENMFWYRQDPGLGLRLIYFSYDVKMKEKGDIPEGYSVSREKKERFSLILESASTNQTSMYLCASSPRGATNEKLFFGSGTQLSVL.

This chain links TRBV15 with TRBJ2-7; D is unclear. This CDR3 is built from 13 residues. The ends were cut back, 0 bases at V and 3 bases at J, with 6 bases in the middle. In germline, CDR1 is LNHNV, CDR2 YYDKDF (reference sequence). CDR3 nucleotide sequence: TGTGCCACCAGCAGAGATATCGGCTACGAGCAGTACTTC. Encoded protein: CATSRDIGYEQYF. The full variable domain, rest sourced from reference TRBV15 and TRBJ2-7, is DAMVIQNPRYQVTQFGKPVTLSCSQTLNHNVMYWYQQKSSQAPKLLFHYYDKDFNNEADTPDNFQSRRPNTSFCFLDIRSPGLGDTAMYLCATSRDIGYEQYFGPGTRLTVT.

J is TRBJ1-1 and V is TRBV18; D is perhaps TRBD1 (6 bases). V lost 0 bases to trimming and J lost 3 bases, with 17 bases between them. The CDR3 has 17 residues. Germline loops: CDR1 KGHSH, CDR2 LQKENI. CDR3 sequence reads: CASSPPIGGQGYTEAFF. For the CDR3, the DNA is TGTGCCAGCTCACCACCGATCGGAGGGCAGGGGTACACTGAAGCTTTCTTT.

This chain joins TRBV15 and TRBJ1-2; TRBD1 agrees at 9 bases. Germline assignment: CDR1 LNHNV and CDR2 YYDKDF (reference sequence). Germline trimming cut 5 bases from V and 2 bases from J; bases unmatched to any gene: 9. This CDR3 spans 16 amino acids. The CDR3: CATSPFSGTGNYGYTF. Here the CDR3 DNA reads TGTGCCACCAGCCCCTTTTCCGGGACAGGGAACTATGGCTACACCTTC. Full variable domain (outside the CDR3, taken from reference TRBV15 and TRBJ1-2): DAMVIQNPRYQVTQFGKPVTLSCSQTLNHNVMYWYQQKSSQAPKLLFHYYDKDFNNEADTPDNFQSRRPNTSFCFLDIRSPGLGDTAMYLCATSPFSGTGNYGYTFGSGTRLTVV.

This chain links TRBV7-2 with TRBJ1-1; no definite D call. Trimming removed 3 bases at V and 1 base at J, with 6 bases between. The CDR3 length is 13 residues. Germline CDR1 is SGHTA and CDR2 is FQGNSA. CDR3 nucleotide sequence: TGTGCCAGCAGCTTTACGGCGAACACTGAAGCTTTCTTT. Its translation is CASSFTANTEAFF.

The chain has TRBV11-3 and TRBJ1-5; TRBD1 aligns across 8 bases. The junction had 14 bases not matched to a gene; V was cut back by 5 bases and J by 2 bases. The CDR3 sequence is 18 residues long. Germline CDR1 and CDR2: SGHNT and YENEEA. The CDR3, as DNA: TGTGCCAGCAGCGTAGGGTTCCAGGGGGCTCCAGGCAATCAGCCCCAGCATTTT. Translation gives CASSVGFQGAPGNQPQHF.

The chain recombines TRBV7-9 with TRBJ2-7; weak D call: TRBD2 (6 bases). Trimming stripped 2 bases from V and 3 bases from J, with 8 bases between. Germline values: CDR1 SEHNR, CDR2 FQNEAQ (reference sequence). This CDR3 contains 13 residues. This chain's CDR3 is CASSLLASYEQYF. The CDR3 DNA reads as TGTGCCAGCAGCTTACTAGCGAGCTACGAGCAGTACTTC.

The chain is built from TRBV7-2 and TRBJ2-7; TRBD2 matches at 8 bases. Trimming removed 4 bases from V and 3 bases from J; junction bases left unmatched: 5. The CDR3 consists of 14 residues. CDR1 SGHTA and CDR2 FQGNSA come from the germline V gene. This chain's CDR3 is CASSSLAGGYEQYF. DNA of the CDR3: TGTGCCAGCAGCTCTCTAGCGGGTGGCTACGAGCAGTACTTC.

The chain combines TRBV29-1 with TRBJ1-4, with 8 positions matching TRBD1. V trimming: 4 bases; J trimming: 8 bases; junction bases outside the gene matches: 6. The CDR3 has 13 residues. CDR1 and CDR2 (germline): SQVTM, ANQGSEA. This CDR3 reads CSVGQGKKEKLFF. CDR3 nucleotide sequence: TGCAGCGTTGGACAGGGGAAGAAGGAAAAACTGTTTTTT.

The gene calls are TRBV6-1 and TRBJ2-2; D may be TRBD2 (5 bases). V lost 1 base and J lost 2, with 8 bases in between. The CDR3 spans 15 residues. CDR1 and CDR2 from the germline V gene are MNHNS and SASEGT. The CDR3 nucleotides are TGTGCCAGCAGTGAAGTAGCGACTAACACCGGGGAGCTGTTTTTT. Amino acids: CASSEVATNTGELFF.

This chain uses TRBV6-5 with TRBJ2-5; TRBD2 matches 13 bases. The J call may be mistaken, given a closer DNA end match to TRBJ2-7. The CDR3 contains 15 residues. Germline V CDR1 and CDR2: MNHEY, SVGAGI. The CDR3 DNA reads TGTGCCAGCAGTTCCGGACTAGCGGGAGCCCACGAGCAGTACTTC. Translated: CASSSGLAGAHEQYF.

The chain uses TRBV7-2 and TRBJ2-6; D is possibly TRBD1 (6 bases). Trimming cost V 11 bases and J 0 bases, with 11 bases left between them. The germline CDR1 and CDR2 sequences are SGHTA and FQGNSA. CDR3 length: 14 amino acids. The chain's CDR3 is CAGAGDSGANVLTF. CDR3 sequence (DNA): TGTGCCGGCGCAGGGGACTCTGGGGCCAACGTCCTGACTTTC. Variable domain in full (rest from reference TRBV7-2 and TRBJ2-6): GAGVSQSPSNKVTEKGKDVELRCDPISGHTALYWYRQSLGQGLEFLIYFQGNSAPDKSGLPSDRFSAERTGGSVSTLTIQRTQQEDSAVYLCAGAGDSGANVLTFGAGSRLTVL.

The chain joins TRBV21-1 to TRBJ1-4; the table's D call TRBD1 went unverified against the DNA. TRBV21-1 has pseudogene status. The CDR3 consists of 18 residues. The CDR3 coding sequence is TGTGCCAGCAGCAAACCCCGGGACAGGACCGCAACTAATGAAAAACTGTTTTTT. This encodes CASSKPRDRTATNEKLFF.

This sequence joins TRBV5-4 and TRBJ2-7, with 7 positions matching TRBD2. Looked up from germline, CDR1 is SGHNT and CDR2 is YYREEE (reference sequence). Unmatched junction bases numbered 7, after V lost 5 bases and J lost 2 bases. The CDR3 consists of 14 residues. Written as DNA, the CDR3 is TGTGCCAGCAGTCGGGGGGACGGAGCCTACGAGCAGTACTTC. Translated: CASSRGDGAYEQYF.

This clone was seen more than once but under ten times. Other nucleotide sequences in the sample specify the same CDR3. This chain joins TRBV4-1 and TRBJ1-2, with D unresolved. The V gene lost 1 base and the J gene lost 1 base, with 7 bases spanning the gap. CDR1 and CDR2 (germline): MGHRA, YSYEKL. This CDR3 has 14 amino acids. The chain's CDR3 is CASSQGDGNYGYTF. The CDR3 DNA is TGCGCCAGCAGCCAAGGGGATGGTAACTATGGCTACACCTTC.

The V gene is TRBV4-2, the J gene TRBJ1-6, with TRBD1 matching over 7 bases. With V trimmed by 4 bases and J by 6 bases, 9 bases remained unmatched. CDR1 is LGHNA and CDR2 is YNFKEQ in the germline V gene. The CDR3 sequence is 16 residues long. CDR3: CASSLSGQDRNSPLHF. The CDR3 DNA reads as TGTGCCAGCAGCCTCTCAGGACAGGATCGTAATTCACCCCTCCACTTT.

There are a few counts of this clone. The chain is built from TRBV25-1 and TRBJ1-4; D call uncertain. Germline CDR1 and CDR2: MGHDK and SYGVNS. The CDR3 length is 12 residues. Trimming removed 7 bases from V and 5 bases from J, with 8 bases in between. CDR3 DNA sequence: TGTGCCAGCACCCTGGCCAATGAAAAACTGTTTTTT. Protein product: CASTLANEKLFF.

The chain combines TRBV7-8 with TRBJ2-7, with TRBD2 identical over 9 bases. V shed 0 bases, J shed 2 bases, and the junction held 14 bases outside the gene matches. The germline CDR1 and CDR2 sequences are SGHVS and FQNEAQ. This CDR3 is 19 amino acids long. The CDR3 DNA reads as TGTGCCAGCAGCTTAGCGAGCGGGGGGTCTCGGCGTTATCCCTACGAGCAGTACTTC. Its protein is CASSLASGGSRRYPYEQYF.

DNA of the CDR3: TGTGCCAGCAGCTTAGGGGCGACAGTTGGCTACACCTTC. Translation gives CASSLGATVGYTF. This chain uses TRBV11-2 with TRBJ1-2, with TRBD1 as a possible D gene (5 bases). This CDR3 is built from 13 residues. The V end was cut by 1 base, the J end by 7 bases, with 10 bases between. The germline gives CDR1 SGHAT, CDR2 FQNNGV.

This chain uses TRBV19 with TRBJ1-1; no clear D gene. Trimming removed 5 bases at V and 5 bases at J, with 12 bases between. This CDR3 spans 13 amino acids. Germline-derived CDR1 and CDR2 are LNHDA and SQIVND (reference sequence). This chain's CDR3 is CASSLGTGTEAFF. DNA of the CDR3: TGTGCCAGTAGTTTAGGAACCGGGACTGAAGCTTTCTTT.

The chain links TRBV9 to TRBJ1-3, with a tentative D call TRBD1 (6 bases). Looked up from germline, CDR1 is SGDLS and CDR2 is YYNGEE. The CDR3 is made up of 17 amino acids. V was pared by 0 bases and J by 0 bases, with 13 bases between. As DNA, the CDR3 is TGTGCCAGCAGCGTAGGAGAGACAGGCCACTCTGGAAACACCATATATTTT. Its protein is CASSVGETGHSGNTIYF.

V usage is TRBV4-1 and J usage is TRBJ2-4; TRBD1 might be the D (6 bases). Looked up from germline, CDR1 is MGHRA and CDR2 is YSYEKL. This CDR3 comprises 15 residues. V lost 4 bases and J lost 0, with 10 bases in between. Here the CDR3 DNA reads TGCGCCAGCAGCCCGACAGGACCAGCCAAAAACATTCAGTACTTC. Its translation: CASSPTGPAKNIQYF.

The chain combines TRBV7-8 with TRBJ2-3; the D gene could be TRBD1 or TRBD2 (5 bases each). CDR3 length equals 14 residues. Germline assignment: CDR1 SGHVS and CDR2 FQNEAQ. V lost 3 bases and J lost 1, with 8 bases in between. CDR3 residues: CASSFTGRTDTQYF. The CDR3 coding sequence is TGTGCCAGCAGCTTCACGGGACGCACAGATACGCAGTATTTT.

The chain carries TRBV5-4 and TRBJ2-7; TRBD1 is a possible D gene (6 bases). CDR3 length: 14 amino acids. Trimming took off 4 bases at V and 7 bases at J, with 18 bases between the two ends. Germline CDR1 is SGHNT and CDR2 is YYREEE (reference sequence). The CDR3 region is CASSPGQSTTEQYF. The CDR3 region has the DNA TGTGCCAGCAGCCCCGGACAGTCAACTACGGAGCAGTACTTC.

The J gene is TRBJ1-1, the V gene TRBV4-3, with D hard to call. The CDR3 is 12 amino acids. Germline V gives CDR1 LGHNA, CDR2 YSLEER. Trimming removed 1 base at V and 11 bases at J, with 11 bases between. In DNA form, the CDR3 reads TGCGCCAGCAGCCAAGTGGTGGGTAAGGCTTTCTTT. It translates to CASSQVVGKAFF.

This chain links TRBV18 with TRBJ2-4; a possible D gene is TRBD1 (6 bases). CDR1 and CDR2 (germline): KGHSH, LQKENI. V was cut by 3 bases and J by 1 base, with 13 bases left in between. The CDR3 runs to 16 residues. The CDR3 nucleotides read TGTGCCAGCTCACCCCGGGACACCACCGCCAAAAACATTCAGTACTTC. It is translated as CASSPRDTTAKNIQYF.